This entry lists 31 T cell receptor beta chains sequenced from one sample in a study of T cell responses to AZD1222 COVID-19 vaccine. The protocol was immunoSEQ multiplex PCR, while the TCRdb copy is restricted to in-frame clones and leaves out a portion. This repertoire shows over 110,000 clones, more than 90% found once; its top ten account for approximately 1.5%. Sequenced here: peripheral blood, sampled on day 0 of AZD1222 vaccination. Receptors were obtained from an adult in good health.

This clone was observed once. The genes are TRBV18 and TRBJ2-1; D ambiguous. Trimming stripped 3 bases from V and 6 bases from J, with 15 bases between. The CDR3 is 15 amino acids. The germline V gene encodes CDR1 KGHSH and CDR2 LQKENI. CDR3 DNA: TGTGCCAGCTCACCTCCTAGTCGCCCCTCCAATGAGCAGTTCTTC. Translated, it gives CASSPPSRPSNEQFF.

The chain carries TRBV2 and TRBJ1-2, with a tentative D call TRBD1 (5 bases). V was cut by 7 bases and J by 5 bases, with 17 bases left in between. CDR1 is SNHLY and CDR2 is FYNNEI in the germline V gene. This CDR3 contains 14 residues. Here the CDR3 reads CASNGREGPYGYTF. The CDR3 coding sequence is TGTGCCAGCAACGGCCGGGAGGGGCCTTATGGCTACACCTTC.

The sample holds a few counts of this clone. V usage is TRBV6-4 and J usage is TRBJ2-2, with D perhaps matching TRBD1 (5 bases). Deletions cut 4 bases from V and 2 bases from J, with 8 bases between. Germline CDR1 is MRHNA and CDR2 is SNTAGT. CDR3 size: 14 residues. The CDR3 nucleotides read TGTGCCAGCAGTGCTGGACATAACACCGGGGAGCTGTTTTTT. Translated, it gives CASSAGHNTGELFF.

This clone was seen more than once but under ten times. This CDR3 reads CASSLAILTGGSYEQYF. The CDR3 nucleotides are TGTGCCAGCAGCTTAGCGATCTTAACGGGAGGCTCCTACGAGCAGTACTTC. The chain has TRBV7-9 and TRBJ2-7, with 7 bases aligning to TRBD2. Trimming removed 0 bases from V and 0 bases from J; junction bases left unmatched: 8. This CDR3 has 17 amino acids. Germline V gene lookup returns CDR1 SEHNR and CDR2 FQNEAQ (reference sequence).

DNA for the CDR3: TGTGCCAGCAGCCGAATTAACCGGGACAGGGGTTCCTACGAGCAGTACTTC. Translation gives CASSRINRDRGSYEQYF. The chain recombines TRBV11-2 with TRBJ2-7; TRBD1 agrees at 10 bases. With V trimmed by 5 bases and J by 1 base, 11 bases remained unmatched. This CDR3 is built from 17 residues. CDR1 SGHAT and CDR2 FQNNGV come from the germline V gene.

J is TRBJ1-2 and V is TRBV5-6, with TRBD1 identical over 9 bases. The ends lost 4 bases at V and 5 bases at J; junction bases unmatched: 9. This CDR3 is 15 amino acids long. Per germline, CDR1 SGHDT and CDR2 YYEEEE. CDR3 nucleotides: TGTGCCAGCAGCCAACAAACAGGGGGCGCATATGGCTACACCTTC. It is translated as CASSQQTGGAYGYTF.

The V and J genes are TRBV12-3 or TRBV12-4 and TRBJ1-4; tentatively, D is TRBD1 (6 bases). This CDR3 spans 12 amino acids. Trimming pared 3 bases from V and 10 bases from J, leaving 9 bases between. CDR3 protein: CASSFVGGKLFF. The CDR3 DNA sequence: TGTGCCAGCAGTTTCGTAGGGGGAAAACTGTTTTTT.

This sequence joins TRBV30 and TRBJ2-7, with TRBD2 identical over 7 bases. Trimming removed 2 bases from V and 7 bases from J; junction bases left unmatched: 5. Germline V CDR1 and CDR2: GTSNPN, SVGIG (reference sequence). The CDR3 has 12 amino acids. The CDR3 is CAWSNTGGEQYF. The CDR3 bases are TGTGCCTGGAGTAACACCGGGGGGGAGCAGTACTTC.

This chain joins TRBV2 and TRBJ1-1; no firm D call. This CDR3 has 13 residues. V shed 4 bases and J shed 1 base, with 7 bases lying between them. Germline values: CDR1 SNHLY, CDR2 FYNNEI. CDR3 amino acids: CASSVGENTEAFF. The CDR3 DNA reads as TGTGCCAGCAGTGTAGGAGAGAACACTGAAGCTTTCTTT.

This clone was seen once. CDR3 loop: CASSLIASGETQYF. The CDR3 region has the DNA TGTGCCAGCAGCTTAATCGCTAGCGGCGAGACCCAGTACTTC. V and J are TRBV7-9 and TRBJ2-5; 7 nucleotides agree with TRBD2. Trimming at V came to 2 bases and at J to 5 bases, leaving 5 bases not matched to a gene. In germline, CDR1 is SEHNR, CDR2 FQNEAQ (reference sequence). This CDR3 spans 14 amino acids. The entire variable domain, with the rest obtained from reference TRBV7-9 and TRBJ2-5, is as follows: DTGVSQNPRHKITKRGQNVTFRCDPISEHNRLYWYRQTLGQGPEFLTYFQNEAQLEKSRLLSDRFSAERPKGSFSTLEIQRTEQGDSAMYLCASSLIASGETQYFGPGTRLLVL.

V is TRBV9 and J is TRBJ2-7; TRBD1 or TRBD2 may be the D gene (5 bases each). This CDR3 contains 14 residues. V was shortened by 2 bases and J by 0 bases, with 9 bases between the two germline ends. The germline V gene encodes CDR1 SGDLS and CDR2 YYNGEE. CDR3 sequence (DNA): TGTGCCAGCAGCGTTGGGACGGACTCCTACGAGCAGTACTTC. Translated, it gives CASSVGTDSYEQYF.

This sequence joins TRBV25-1 and TRBJ1-1, with 8 bases fitting TRBD1. V gave up 6 bases and J gave up 5 bases; unmatched junction bases: 14. Germline loops: CDR1 MGHDK, CDR2 SYGVNS. The CDR3 runs to 16 residues. CDR3 sequence: CASRPNTGTGKTEAFF. CDR3 DNA sequence: TGTGCCAGCAGGCCCAATACAGGGACAGGAAAAACTGAAGCTTTCTTT.

This chain links TRBV5-1 with TRBJ1-1, with D unclear. The length of the CDR3 is 12 residues. Germline-derived CDR1 and CDR2 are SGHRS and YFSETQ. V gave up 3 bases and J gave up 2 bases, with 5 bases separating them. CDR3 region: CASSSQNTEAFF. CDR3 coding DNA: TGCGCCAGCAGCTCTCAAAACACTGAAGCTTTCTTT. Together with reference TRBV5-1 and TRBJ1-1, the CDR3 gives the full variable domain: KAGVTQTPRYLIKTRGQQVTLSCSPISGHRSVSWYQQTPGQGLQFLFEYFSETQRNKGNFPGRFSGRQFSNSRSEMNVSTLELGDSALYLCASSSQNTEAFFGQGTRLTVV.

V usage is TRBV18 and J usage is TRBJ2-2; 12 bases line up with TRBD1. Germline V lookup: CDR1 KGHSH, CDR2 LQKENI. The V segment lost 0 bases and the J segment 5 bases; nucleotides outside the gene matches: 4. This CDR3 is 17 amino acids long. CDR3 residues: CASSPPGQGAQTGELFF. CDR3 nucleotides: TGTGCCAGCTCACCACCGGGACAGGGGGCGCAAACCGGGGAGCTGTTTTTT.

V and J are TRBV6-5 and TRBJ1-2; no clear D gene. The CDR3 is made up of 15 amino acids. From germline, CDR1 is MNHEY and CDR2 SVGAGI. V was clipped by 0 bases and J by 10 bases, with 18 bases between them. CDR3 sequence: CASSYSPGGTTDYTF. The CDR3 DNA reads as TGTGCCAGCAGTTACTCCCCCGGAGGTACCACGGACTACACCTTC.

The chain employs TRBV9 and TRBJ2-3; D unresolved. The CDR3 covers 14 residues. V lost 0 bases and J lost 9, with 14 bases in between. Germline values: CDR1 SGDLS, CDR2 YYNGEE. CDR3 in DNA: TGTGCCAGCAGCGTAGCCGCACCGGGTTTCACGCAGTATTTT. Encoded protein: CASSVAAPGFTQYF. Variable domain in full (rest from reference TRBV9 and TRBJ2-3): DSGVTQTPKHLITATGQRVTLRCSPRSGDLSVYWYQQSLDQGLQFLIQYYNGEERAKGNILERFSAQQFPDLHSELNLSSLELGDSALYFCASSVAAPGFTQYFGPGTRLTVL.

This chain links TRBV5-4 with TRBJ2-3; D is tentatively TRBD1 or TRBD2 (5 bases each). Germline V gene data show CDR1 as SGHNT and CDR2 as YYREEE (reference sequence). The CDR3 sequence is 14 residues long. V gave up 3 bases and J gave up 5 bases, with 13 bases separating them. CDR3: CASSSTKRGDTQYF. The CDR3 region has the DNA TGTGCCAGCAGCTCGACTAAGAGGGGAGATACGCAGTATTTT.

The chain employs TRBV5-1 and TRBJ1-1; 7 bases map to TRBD1. This CDR3 is 15 amino acids long. Trimming cost V 0 bases and J 5 bases; bases outside gene matches: 7. Germline CDR1 is SGHRS and CDR2 is YFSETQ. The DNA of the CDR3 is TGCGCCAGCAGCTTGGGGACAGGCGATGGGACTGAAGCTTTCTTT. It is translated as CASSLGTGDGTEAFF.

V and J are TRBV13 and TRBJ1-2; D is unresolved. Germline V gives CDR1 PRHDT, CDR2 FYEKMQ (reference sequence). Trimming left V 4 bases short and J 2 bases short, with 8 bases between. CDR3 size: 13 residues. The CDR3 is CASSSENNYGYTF. The CDR3 DNA reads as TGTGCCAGCAGCTCCGAAAACAACTATGGCTACACCTTC. The whole variable domain, remainder taken from reference TRBV13 and TRBJ1-2, is AAGVIQSPRHLIKEKRETATLKCYPIPRHDTVYWYQQGPGQDPQFLISFYEKMQSDKGSIPDRFSAQQFSDYHSELNMSSLELGDSALYFCASSSENNYGYTFGSGTRLTVV.

The chain couples TRBV16 to TRBJ1-1; D is ambiguous. CDR3 length: 14 amino acids. Germline CDR1 KGHSY, CDR2 FQNENV. The germline V and J ends were trimmed by 1 base and 3 bases, with 9 bases remaining between them. The CDR3 here is CASSQYIRDTEAFF. The CDR3 DNA sequence: TGTGCCAGCAGCCAATACATAAGGGACACTGAAGCTTTCTTT.

This chain joins TRBV5-5 and TRBJ1-3; no firm D call. The V and J ends lost 1 base and 0 bases respectively, with 8 bases between them. Looked up from germline, CDR1 is SGHKS and CDR2 is YYEKEE (reference sequence). CDR3 length: 15 amino acids. This CDR3 reads CASSLLFGSGNTIYF. The CDR3 DNA reads TGTGCCAGCAGCTTGCTCTTTGGCTCTGGAAACACCATATATTTT.

The V and J genes are TRBV27 and TRBJ2-1; possible D gene TRBD2, 5 bases. The CDR3 is 14 residues long. Deletions cut 5 bases from V and 6 bases from J, with 14 bases between. Germline CDR1 and CDR2: MNHEY and SMNVEV (reference sequence). The CDR3 DNA follows: TGTGCCAGCAGTGTCCGCCTCCGGGGCAATGAGCAGTTCTTC. It codes for CASSVRLRGNEQFF.

The chain combines TRBV28 with TRBJ1-2; D gene uncertain. The length of the CDR3 is 11 residues. Germline V gene sequence: CDR1 MDHEN, CDR2 SYDVKM. V was trimmed by 7 bases and J by 3 bases, leaving 6 bases between them. CDR3 nucleotide sequence: TGTGCCAGCACAACCCACTATGGCTACACCTTC. Its translation is CASTTHYGYTF.

The sample holds one count of this clone. The chain uses TRBV11-2 and TRBJ2-3; D is ambiguous. This CDR3 is built from 15 residues. CDR1 is SGHAT, CDR2 FQNNGV, per germline. The germline V and J ends were trimmed by 2 bases and 5 bases, with 14 bases remaining between them. The CDR3 sequence is CASSLWPGGEDTQYF. CDR3 in DNA: TGTGCCAGCAGCTTATGGCCGGGTGGGGAAGATACGCAGTATTTT. Full variable domain (remainder filled in from reference TRBV11-2 and TRBJ2-3): EAGVAQSPRYKIIEKRQSVAFWCNPISGHATLYWYQQILGQGPKLLIQFQNNGVVDDSQLPKDRFSAERLKGVDSTLKIQPAKLEDSAVYLCASSLWPGGEDTQYFGPGTRLTVL.

The genes are TRBV5-1 and TRBJ2-2, with D tentatively TRBD1 or TRBD2 (5 bases each). CDR1 SGHRS and CDR2 YFSETQ come from the germline V gene. V lost 4 bases and J 5 bases, leaving 15 bases between the germline ends. CDR3 length: 15 residues. Here the CDR3 DNA reads TGCGCCAGCAGCCGAGGGACCCGCGGGACCGGGGAGCTGTTTTTT. Translated, it gives CASSRGTRGTGELFF.

V usage is TRBV10-1 and J usage is TRBJ1-4; D is undetermined. CDR1 and CDR2 from the germline V gene are WNHNN and SYGVQD (reference sequence). Trimming pared 6 bases from V and 7 bases from J, leaving 12 bases between. The CDR3 spans 13 residues. CDR3 coding DNA: TGCGCCAGCAGCCGAGGACGGGGTGAAAAACTGTTTTTT. Amino acid sequence: CASSRGRGEKLFF.

This clone has just one count. The chain combines TRBV6-1 with TRBJ2-2, with D hard to call. The CDR3 length is 15 residues. The V end lost 2 bases, the J end lost 2 bases, and 9 bases lay between the germline ends. Germline V CDR1 and CDR2: MNHNS, SASEGT. The CDR3 protein is CASSERVLNTGELFF. CDR3 in DNA: TGTGCCAGCAGTGAAAGGGTCCTCAACACCGGGGAGCTGTTTTTT.

The chain recombines TRBV2 with TRBJ1-5; 7 nucleotides agree with TRBD1. CDR1 is SNHLY and CDR2 is FYNNEI in the germline V gene. The CDR3 has 16 amino acids. V lost 6 bases, J lost 0 bases, and 8 bases stayed unmatched. CDR3 nucleotides: TGTGCCAGCAGCCCGGGACAGACTTATAGCAATCAGCCCCAGCATTTT. Translating gives CASSPGQTYSNQPQHF.

The J gene is TRBJ2-1, the V gene TRBV11-3; D ambiguous. Trimming left V 1 base short and J 10 bases short, with 11 bases between. Germline V gene lookup returns CDR1 SGHNT and CDR2 YENEEA. The CDR3 loop spans 13 amino acids. CDR3 protein: CASSLAPWREQFF. For the CDR3, the DNA is TGTGCCAGCAGCTTAGCCCCGTGGCGGGAGCAGTTCTTC.

This clone was found once. The chain couples TRBV18 to TRBJ2-7, with TRBD2 as a possible D gene (5 bases). The V end lost 1 base, the J end lost 3 bases, and 13 bases lay between the germline ends. CDR3 length equals 15 residues. The germline CDR1 and CDR2 sequences are KGHSH and LQKENI. CDR3 amino acids: CASSPRSGVVYEQYF. The CDR3 DNA follows: TGTGCCAGCTCACCACGGAGCGGAGTAGTCTACGAGCAGTACTTC.

This chain uses TRBV11-1 with TRBJ2-3; D remains ambiguous. From germline, CDR1 is SGHAT and CDR2 FQDESV (reference sequence). Trimming removed 6 bases at V and 3 bases at J, with 4 bases between. The CDR3 consists of 11 residues. CDR3: CASRLTDTQYF. The CDR3 DNA reads as TGTGCCAGCAGGTTAACAGATACGCAGTATTTT.